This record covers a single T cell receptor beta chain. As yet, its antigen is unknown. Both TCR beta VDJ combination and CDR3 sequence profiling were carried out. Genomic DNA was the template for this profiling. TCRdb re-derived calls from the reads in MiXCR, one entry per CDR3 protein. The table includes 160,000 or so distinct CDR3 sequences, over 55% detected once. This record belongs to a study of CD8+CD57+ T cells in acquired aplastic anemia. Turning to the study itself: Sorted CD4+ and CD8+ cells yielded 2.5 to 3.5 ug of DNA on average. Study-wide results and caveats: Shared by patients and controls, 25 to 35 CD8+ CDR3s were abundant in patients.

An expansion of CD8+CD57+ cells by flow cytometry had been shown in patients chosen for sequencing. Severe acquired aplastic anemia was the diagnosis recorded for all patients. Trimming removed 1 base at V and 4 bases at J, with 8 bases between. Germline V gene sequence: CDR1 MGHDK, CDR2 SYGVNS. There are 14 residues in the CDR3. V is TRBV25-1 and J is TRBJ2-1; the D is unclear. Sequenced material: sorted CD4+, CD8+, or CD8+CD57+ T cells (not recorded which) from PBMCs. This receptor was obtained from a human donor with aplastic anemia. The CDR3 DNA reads TGTGCCAGCAGTGAATCCGCAGCATACAATGAGCAGTTCTTC. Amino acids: CASSESAAYNEQFF.